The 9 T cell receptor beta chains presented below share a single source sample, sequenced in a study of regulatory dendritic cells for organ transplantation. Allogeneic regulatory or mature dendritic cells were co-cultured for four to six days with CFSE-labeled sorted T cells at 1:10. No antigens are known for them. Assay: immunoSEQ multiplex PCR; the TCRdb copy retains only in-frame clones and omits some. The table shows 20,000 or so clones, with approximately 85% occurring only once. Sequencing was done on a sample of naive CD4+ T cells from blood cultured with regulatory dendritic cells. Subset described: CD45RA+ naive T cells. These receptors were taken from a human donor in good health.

The CDR3 reads CASSEGTSGRTDTQYF. The CDR3 DNA reads as TGCGCCAGCAGCGAAGGGACTAGCGGGAGGACAGATACGCAGTATTTT. V usage is TRBV4-3 and J usage is TRBJ2-3; 15 positions match TRBD2. This CDR3 spans 16 amino acids. Germline-derived CDR1 and CDR2 are LGHNA and YSLEER. V lost 5 bases and J lost 3; bases outside the gene matches: 3.

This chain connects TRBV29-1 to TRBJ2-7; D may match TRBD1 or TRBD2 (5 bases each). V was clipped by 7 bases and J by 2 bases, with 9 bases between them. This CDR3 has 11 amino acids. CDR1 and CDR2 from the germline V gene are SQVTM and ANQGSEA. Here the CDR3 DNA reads TGCAGCGCCCGGGGACCCTACGAGCAGTACTTC. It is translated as CSARGPYEQYF.

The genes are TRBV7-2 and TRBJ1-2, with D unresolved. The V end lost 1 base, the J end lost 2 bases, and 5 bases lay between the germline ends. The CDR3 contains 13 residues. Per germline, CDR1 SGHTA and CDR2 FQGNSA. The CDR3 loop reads CASSLGVNYGYTF. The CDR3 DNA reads TGTGCCAGCAGCTTAGGGGTAAACTATGGCTACACCTTC.

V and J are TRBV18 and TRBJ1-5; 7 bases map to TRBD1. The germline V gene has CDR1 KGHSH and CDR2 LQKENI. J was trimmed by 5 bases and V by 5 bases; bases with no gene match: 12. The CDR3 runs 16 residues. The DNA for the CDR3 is TGTGCCAGCTCATACCAACCGGGACAGATAGATCAGCCCCAGCATTTT. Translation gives CASSYQPGQIDQPQHF.

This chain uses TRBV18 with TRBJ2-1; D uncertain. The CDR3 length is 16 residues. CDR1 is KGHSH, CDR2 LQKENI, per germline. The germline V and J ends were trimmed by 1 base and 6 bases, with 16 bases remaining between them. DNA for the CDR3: TGTGCCAGCTCACCACTCGAGGCACTGGGTCCCAATGAGCAGTTCTTC. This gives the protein CASSPLEALGPNEQFF.

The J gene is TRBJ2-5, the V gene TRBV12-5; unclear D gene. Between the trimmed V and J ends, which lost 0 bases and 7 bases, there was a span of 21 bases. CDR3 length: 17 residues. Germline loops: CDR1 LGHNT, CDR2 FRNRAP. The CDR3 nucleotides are TGTGCTAGTGGTTTGGTATCCACGTCGGCGAGAGTTAGGACCCAGTACTTC. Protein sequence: CASGLVSTSARVRTQYF.

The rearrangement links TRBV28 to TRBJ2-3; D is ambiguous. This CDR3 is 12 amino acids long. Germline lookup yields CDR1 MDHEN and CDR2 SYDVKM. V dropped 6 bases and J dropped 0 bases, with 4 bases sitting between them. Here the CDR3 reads CASRTSTDTQYF. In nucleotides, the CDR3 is TGTGCCAGCAGGACAAGCACAGATACGCAGTATTTT.

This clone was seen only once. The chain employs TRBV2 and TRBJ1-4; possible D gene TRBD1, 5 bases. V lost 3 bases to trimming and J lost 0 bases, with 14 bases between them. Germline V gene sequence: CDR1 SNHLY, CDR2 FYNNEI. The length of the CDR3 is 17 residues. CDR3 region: CASSDPDDRSTNEKLFF. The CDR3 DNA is TGTGCCAGCAGTGATCCCGATGACAGATCAACTAATGAAAAACTGTTTTTT. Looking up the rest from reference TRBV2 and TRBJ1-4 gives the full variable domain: EPEVTQTPSHQVTQMGQEVILRCVPISNHLYFYWYRQILGQKVEFLVSFYNNEISEKSEIFDDQFSVERPDGSNFTLKIRSTKLEDSAMYFCASSDPDDRSTNEKLFFGSGTQLSVL.

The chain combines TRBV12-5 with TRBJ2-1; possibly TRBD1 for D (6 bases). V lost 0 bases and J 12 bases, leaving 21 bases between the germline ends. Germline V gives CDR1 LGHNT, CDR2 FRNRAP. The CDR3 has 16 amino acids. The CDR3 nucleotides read TGTGCTAGTGGTTTGGTACTTGACGCTGGGGGCGCGTGGCAGTTCTTC. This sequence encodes CASGLVLDAGGAWQFF.